This T cell receptor beta chain was identified in a study of blood T cells in healthy people across ages. Overall study results and limits: Donor CMV status was unknown, possibly confounding expanded clonotype changes.

It was with a sample-barcoded 5' primer and a J-beta primer mix that a second PCR of about 6 to 11 cycles was run. TCRdb passed the 5' RACE reads through MiXCR, listing each CDR3 protein once. The data contain fewer than 1.5 million distinct CDR3 sequences, 35% to 45% of them seen just once; the ten biggest clones take up under 8%. CDR1 MNHEY and CDR2 SVGAGI come from the germline V gene. CDR3 length: 13 residues. On this clonotype itself: Antigen unknown.

Sequencing input: blood. This receptor was identified in a woman between 18 and 29 years old in good health. The chain couples TRBV6-5 to TRBJ2-4; D is possibly TRBD1 or TRBD2 (5 bases each). The J call could be wrong; TRBJ2-7 is a better fit for the DNA end. CDR3 sequence: CASSYSQGREQYF. DNA for the CDR3: TGTGCCAGCAGTTACTCGCAGGGACGCGAGCAGTACTTC.